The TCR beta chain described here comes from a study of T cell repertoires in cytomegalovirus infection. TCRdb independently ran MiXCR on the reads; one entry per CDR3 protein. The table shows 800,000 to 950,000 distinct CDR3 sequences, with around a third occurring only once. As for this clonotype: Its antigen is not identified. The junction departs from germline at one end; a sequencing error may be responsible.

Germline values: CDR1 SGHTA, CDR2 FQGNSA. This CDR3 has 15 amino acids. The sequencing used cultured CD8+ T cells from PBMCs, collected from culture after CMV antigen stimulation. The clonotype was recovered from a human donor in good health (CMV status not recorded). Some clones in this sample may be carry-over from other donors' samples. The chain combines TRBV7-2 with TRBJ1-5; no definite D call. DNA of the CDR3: TGTGCCGGCAGCTTAGGTAGCAGTCTCAATCAGCCCCAGCATTTT. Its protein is CAGSLGSSLNQPQHF.